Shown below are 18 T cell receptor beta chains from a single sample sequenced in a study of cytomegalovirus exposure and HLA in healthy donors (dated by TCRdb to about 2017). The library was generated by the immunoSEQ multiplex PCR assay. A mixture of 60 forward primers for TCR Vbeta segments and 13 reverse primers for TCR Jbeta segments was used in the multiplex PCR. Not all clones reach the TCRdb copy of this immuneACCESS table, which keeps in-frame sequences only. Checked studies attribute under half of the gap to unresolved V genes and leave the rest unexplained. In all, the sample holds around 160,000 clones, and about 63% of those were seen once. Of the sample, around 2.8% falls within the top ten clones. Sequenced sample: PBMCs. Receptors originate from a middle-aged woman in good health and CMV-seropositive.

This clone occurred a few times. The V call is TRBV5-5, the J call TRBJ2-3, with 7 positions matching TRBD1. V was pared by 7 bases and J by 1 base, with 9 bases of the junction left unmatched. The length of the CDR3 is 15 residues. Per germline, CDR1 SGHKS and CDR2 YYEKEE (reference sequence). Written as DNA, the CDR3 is TGTGCCAGCTTGGGCGTCGGGACAGGCACAGATACGCAGTATTTT. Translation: CASLGVGTGTDTQYF.

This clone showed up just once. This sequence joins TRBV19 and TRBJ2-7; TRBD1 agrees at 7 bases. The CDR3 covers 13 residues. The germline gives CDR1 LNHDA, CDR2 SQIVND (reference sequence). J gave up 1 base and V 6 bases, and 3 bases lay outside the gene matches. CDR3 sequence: CASSGTASYEQYF. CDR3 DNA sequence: TGTGCCAGTAGCGGGACAGCGTCCTACGAGCAGTACTTC.

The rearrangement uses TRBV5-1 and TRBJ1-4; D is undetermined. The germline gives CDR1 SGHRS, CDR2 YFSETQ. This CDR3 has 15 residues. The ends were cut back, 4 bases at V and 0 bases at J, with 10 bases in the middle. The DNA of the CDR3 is TGCGCCAGCAGCATGAACACCGCAACTAATGAAAAACTGTTTTTT. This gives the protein CASSMNTATNEKLFF.

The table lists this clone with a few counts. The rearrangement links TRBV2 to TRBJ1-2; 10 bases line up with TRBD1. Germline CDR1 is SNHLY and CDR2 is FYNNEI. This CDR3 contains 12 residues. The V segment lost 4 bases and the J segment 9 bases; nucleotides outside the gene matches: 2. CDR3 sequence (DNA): TGTGCCAGCAGTGGGACAGGGGGGAGCTACACCTTC. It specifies CASSGTGGSYTF.

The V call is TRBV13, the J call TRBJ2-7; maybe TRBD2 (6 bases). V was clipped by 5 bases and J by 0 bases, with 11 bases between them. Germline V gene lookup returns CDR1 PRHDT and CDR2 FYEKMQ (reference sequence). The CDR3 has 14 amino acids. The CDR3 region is CASSPRDSSYEQYF. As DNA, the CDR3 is TGTGCCAGCAGCCCTCGGGACTCCTCCTACGAGCAGTACTTC.

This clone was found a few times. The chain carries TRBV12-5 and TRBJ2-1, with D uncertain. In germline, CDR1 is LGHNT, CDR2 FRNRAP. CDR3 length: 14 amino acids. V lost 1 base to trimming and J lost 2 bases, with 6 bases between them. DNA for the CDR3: TGTGCTAGTGGTTTGGAGAGGACCTACAATGAGCAGTTCTTC. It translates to CASGLERTYNEQFF. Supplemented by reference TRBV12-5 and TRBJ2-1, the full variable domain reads DARVTQTPRHKVTEMGQEVTMRCQPILGHNTVFWYRQTMMQGLELLAYFRNRAPLDDSGMPKDRFSAEMPDATLATLKIQPSEPRDSAVYFCASGLERTYNEQFFGPGTRLTVL.

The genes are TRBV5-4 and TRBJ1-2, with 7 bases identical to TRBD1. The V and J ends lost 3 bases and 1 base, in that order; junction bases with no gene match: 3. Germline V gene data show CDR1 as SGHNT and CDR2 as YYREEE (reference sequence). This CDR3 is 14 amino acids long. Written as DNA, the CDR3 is TGTGCCAGCAGCTCTGGGACAGATAACTATGGCTACACCTTC. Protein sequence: CASSSGTDNYGYTF.

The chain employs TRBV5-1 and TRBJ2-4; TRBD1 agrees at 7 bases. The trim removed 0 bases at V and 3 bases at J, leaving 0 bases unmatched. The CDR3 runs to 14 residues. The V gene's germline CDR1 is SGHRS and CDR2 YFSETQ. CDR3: CASSLGQGKNIQYF. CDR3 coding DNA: TGCGCCAGCAGCTTGGGACAGGGCAAAAACATTCAGTACTTC.

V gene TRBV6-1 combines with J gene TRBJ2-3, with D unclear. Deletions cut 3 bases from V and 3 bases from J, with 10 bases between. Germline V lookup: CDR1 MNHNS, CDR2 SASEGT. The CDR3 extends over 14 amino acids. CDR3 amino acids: CASSDHSITDTQYF. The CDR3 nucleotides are TGTGCCAGCAGTGACCACTCAATTACAGATACGCAGTATTTT.

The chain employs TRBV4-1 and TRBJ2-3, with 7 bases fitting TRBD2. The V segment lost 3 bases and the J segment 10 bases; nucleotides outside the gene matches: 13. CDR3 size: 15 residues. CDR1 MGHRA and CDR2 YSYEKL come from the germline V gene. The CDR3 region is CASSQPGTKVRAQYF. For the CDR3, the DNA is TGCGCCAGCAGCCAGCCCGGGACTAAGGTCAGAGCGCAGTATTTT.

The CDR3 protein is CASSMTSGAKTQYF. In nucleotides, the CDR3 is TGTGCCAGTAGTATGACTAGCGGGGCCAAGACCCAGTACTTC. The chain joins TRBV19 to TRBJ2-5; 11 bases agree with TRBD2. The V segment lost 3 bases and the J segment 6 bases; nucleotides outside the gene matches: 3. This CDR3 has 14 amino acids. Per germline, CDR1 LNHDA and CDR2 SQIVND (reference sequence).

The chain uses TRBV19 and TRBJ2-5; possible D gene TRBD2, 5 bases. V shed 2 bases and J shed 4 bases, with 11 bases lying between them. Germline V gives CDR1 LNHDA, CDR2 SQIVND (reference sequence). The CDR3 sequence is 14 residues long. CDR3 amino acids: CASSIRSGIETQYF. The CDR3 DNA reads TGTGCCAGTAGTATACGCTCGGGGATAGAGACCCAGTACTTC. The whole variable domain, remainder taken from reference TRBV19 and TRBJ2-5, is DGGITQSPKYLFRKEGQNVTLSCEQNLNHDAMYWYRQDPGQGLRLIYYSQIVNDFQKGDIAEGYSVSREKKESFPLTVTSAQKNPTAFYLCASSIRSGIETQYFGPGTRLLVL.

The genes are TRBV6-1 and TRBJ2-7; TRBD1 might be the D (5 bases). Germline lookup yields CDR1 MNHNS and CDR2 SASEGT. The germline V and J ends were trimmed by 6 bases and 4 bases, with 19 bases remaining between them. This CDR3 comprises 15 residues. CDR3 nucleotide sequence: TGTGCCAGCAGCGACGCAGGGAACAAACCGTACGAGCAGTACTTC. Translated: CASSDAGNKPYEQYF.

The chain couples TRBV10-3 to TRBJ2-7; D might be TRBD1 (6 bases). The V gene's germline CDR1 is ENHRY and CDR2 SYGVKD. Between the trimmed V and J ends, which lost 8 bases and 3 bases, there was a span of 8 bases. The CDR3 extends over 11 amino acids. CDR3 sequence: CAIQQGYEQYF. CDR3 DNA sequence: TGTGCCATCCAACAGGGCTACGAGCAGTACTTC.

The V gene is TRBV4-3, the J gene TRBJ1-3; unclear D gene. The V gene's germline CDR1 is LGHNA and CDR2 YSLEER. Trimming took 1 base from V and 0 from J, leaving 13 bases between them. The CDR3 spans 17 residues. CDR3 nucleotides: TGCGCCAGCAGCCAAGGGTCGCGGCACTCCTCTGGAAACACCATATATTTT. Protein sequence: CASSQGSRHSSGNTIYF.

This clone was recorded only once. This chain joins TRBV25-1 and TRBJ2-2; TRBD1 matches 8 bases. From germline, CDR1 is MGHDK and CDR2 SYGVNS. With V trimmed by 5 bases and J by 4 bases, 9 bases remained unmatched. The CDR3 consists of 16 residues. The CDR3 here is CASSLAGQGRTGELFF. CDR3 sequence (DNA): TGTGCCAGCAGTCTCGCTGGACAGGGTCGCACCGGGGAGCTGTTTTTT.

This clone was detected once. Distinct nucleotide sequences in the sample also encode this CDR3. The DNA for the CDR3 is TGCGCCAGCAGCCAAGACAGCTCCTACGAGCAGTACTTC. Translated: CASSQDSSYEQYF. The V gene is TRBV4-3, the J gene TRBJ2-7; D not certain. CDR3 length: 13 amino acids. CDR1 LGHNA and CDR2 YSLEER come from the germline V gene. V lost 0 bases and J 0 bases, leaving 3 bases between the germline ends.

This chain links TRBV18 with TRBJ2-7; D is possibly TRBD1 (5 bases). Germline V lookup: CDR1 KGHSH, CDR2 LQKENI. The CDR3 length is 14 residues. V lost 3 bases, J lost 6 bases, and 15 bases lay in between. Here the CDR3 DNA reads TGTGCCAGCTCACCTGGGCAGGGATTAAGCGAGCAGTACTTC. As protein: CASSPGQGLSEQYF.